The source of this T cell receptor beta chain is a study of circulating and synovial CD4+ cells in juvenile arthritis. Study-wide results and limits: Shared-clonotype fractions with synovium likely underestimate full repertoire overlap.

In germline, CDR1 is SGDLS, CDR2 YYNGEE. Trimming removed 0 bases from V and 4 bases from J; junction bases left unmatched: 9. The CDR3 runs to 16 residues. Assay used: immunoSEQ multiplex PCR; TCRdb lists only in-frame clones, some missing. Of around 13,000 clones detected, 80% to 85% appear once; the ten largest clones hold more than 3.5%. In regard to this clone: Its antigen is not known.

Patients with active juvenile idiopathic arthritis donated these samples. The rearrangement links TRBV9 to TRBJ2-7; 8 bases match TRBD2. Sequenced input: CD4+ T cells from synovial fluid. This TCR was sampled from a human patient with juvenile idiopathic arthritis. Some clones in this sample may be carry-over from other donors' samples. For the CDR3, the DNA is TGTGCCAGCAGCGTAGCAGGAGCGGGGGCCCTTTACGAGCAGTACTTC. It specifies CASSVAGAGALYEQYF. The whole variable domain, filled in from reference TRBV9 and TRBJ2-7, reads DSGVTQTPKHLITATGQRVTLRCSPRSGDLSVYWYQQSLDQGLQFLIQYYNGEERAKGNILERFSAQQFPDLHSELNLSSLELGDSALYFCASSVAGAGALYEQYFGPGTRLTVT.